This T cell receptor beta chain derives from a study of OX40 agonist ivuxolimab in advanced cancers. Study at large: The study treated patients with ivuxolimab, an agonistic anti-OX40 (CD134) antibody. General study findings and limits: Partial responders at 0.1-3.0 mg/kg showed near-lowest clonal expansion. Antigen specificity remained undetermined for the expanded peripheral T cells.

The CDR3 is 16 residues long. On this clone itself: Its antigen is unidentified.

Some clones are missing from TCRdb's copy, which holds only in-frame ones; the method was immunoSEQ multiplex PCR. The profile shows 57,000 or so clones, 85% of them singletons. Blood got drawn at baseline, again on cycle 4 day 1, and then on cycle 7 day 1. The chain employs TRBV21-1 and TRBJ2-3; the table's D call, TRBD1, has no DNA check behind it. TRBV21-1 has pseudogene status. The sequences come from CD4+ or CD8+ T cells sorted from blood, collected in a trial of the OX40 agonist ivuxolimab. The receptor's source is an adult with an advanced solid tumor such as melanoma, head and neck, liver or kidney cancer. The CDR3 sequence: CASSSHRGHPTDTQYF. The DNA for the CDR3 is TGTGCCAGCAGCAGCCACAGGGGGCACCCCACAGATACGCAGTATTTT.